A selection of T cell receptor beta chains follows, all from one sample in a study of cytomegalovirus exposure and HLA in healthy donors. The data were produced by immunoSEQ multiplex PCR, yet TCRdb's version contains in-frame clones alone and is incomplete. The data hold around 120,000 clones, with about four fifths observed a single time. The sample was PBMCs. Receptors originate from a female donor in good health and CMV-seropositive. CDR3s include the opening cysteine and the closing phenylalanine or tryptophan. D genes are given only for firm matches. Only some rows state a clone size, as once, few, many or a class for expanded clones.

CASSLWTSHNEQFF,TGTGCCAGCAGTTTATGGACTAGCCACAATGAGCAGTTCTTC,TRBD2,TRBV28,TRBJ2-1,NA
CAILSGGVRDEQFF,TGTGCCATTCTGAGCGGGGGGGTACGGGATGAGCAGTTCTTC,TRBD2,TRBV6-1,TRBJ2-1,NA
CASSDSGTGSGNTIYF,TGTGCCAGCAGTGACTCTGGGACAGGGTCTGGAAACACCATATATTTT,TRBD1,TRBV6-4,TRBJ1-3,NA
CSVLRQTSTDTQYF,TGCAGCGTGCTCAGACAGACTAGCACAGATACGCAGTATTTT,NA,TRBV29-1,TRBJ2-3,NA
CASSTIRREDYGYTF,TGTGCCAGCAGTACTATACGCAGGGAGGACTATGGCTACACCTTC,NA,TRBV28,TRBJ1-2,once
CASSSDGGKTEAFF,TGTGCCAGCAGCTCCGACGGGGGAAAAACTGAAGCTTTCTTT,NA,TRBV7-3,TRBJ1-1,NA
CASSLLLYRGTGQPQHF,TGTGCCAGCAGCTTGTTGTTATATCGGGGGACGGGACAGCCCCAGCATTTT,NA,TRBV5-5,TRBJ1-5,NA
CASHYDSSPLYGYTF,TGTGCCAGTCATTATGACTCCAGCCCCCTCTATGGCTACACCTTC,NA,TRBV2,TRBJ1-2,NA
CASSPRGSTGNTIYF,TGTGCCAGCAGCCCCCGAGGGAGCACTGGAAACACCATATATTTT,NA,TRBV11-2,TRBJ1-3,NA
CASSLNSGGADTQYF,TGTGCCAGCAGCTTGAATAGCGGGGGAGCGGATACGCAGTATTTT,TRBD2,TRBV7-8,TRBJ2-3,NA
CASSYGRTPYNSPLHF,TGTGCCAGCAGTTACGGACGGACTCCCTATAATTCACCCCTCCACTTT,NA,TRBV6-5,TRBJ1-6,few
CASSQASRGFTSGNTIYF,TGTGCCAGCAGCCAAGCGAGCAGGGGGTTTACCTCTGGAAACACCATATATTTT,TRBD1,TRBV4-2,TRBJ1-3,NA
CASSPRLAGTDTQYF,TGTGCCAGCAGCCCTCGACTAGCGGGGACAGATACGCAGTATTTT,TRBD2,TRBV9,TRBJ2-3,NA
CASSVGSSGGFQETQYF,TGTGCCAGCAGCGTAGGGAGTAGCGGGGGGTTCCAAGAGACCCAGTACTTC,TRBD2,TRBV9,TRBJ2-5,NA
CASSSSQGTVGTDTQYF,TGCGCCAGCAGCTCTTCCCAAGGGACAGTAGGCACAGATACGCAGTATTTT,TRBD1,TRBV5-1,TRBJ2-3,NA
CASRAGAGYTEAFF,TGTGCCAGCCGGGCAGGGGCCGGGTACACTGAAGCTTTCTTT,NA,TRBV27,TRBJ1-1,once
CASSVGQNYGYTF,TGTGCCAGCAGCGTCGGACAGAACTATGGCTACACCTTC,NA,TRBV5-6,TRBJ1-2,NA
CASSKPYQGTEAFF,TGTGCCAGCAGCAAACCGTATCAGGGGACTGAAGCTTTCTTT,NA,TRBV5-4,TRBJ1-1,once
CASSQEFRGHPEAFF,TGCGCCAGCAGCCAAGAATTTCGGGGTCACCCTGAAGCTTTCTTT,NA,TRBV4-1,TRBJ1-1,NA
CASSLGPGGSNYGYTF,TGTGCCAGCAGCTTAGGGCCTGGGGGCTCCAACTATGGCTACACCTTC,NA,TRBV7-3,TRBJ1-2,NA